The entry below gives a single TCR beta chain sequence along with its context. It has no known antigen specificity. Per-nucleotide qualities are absent, and no much larger clonotype sits a single base away. This record comes from a study of blood T cells in healthy people across ages (dated by TCRdb to between 2015 and 2016). Concerning the study at large: In model experiments, roughly one uniquely barcoded TCR beta cDNA molecule per two T cells was captured by template switching. The study measured age-related changes in TCR beta repertoire diversity using deep sequencing normalized with unique cDNA molecular identifiers. Four age groups were formed from the donors: young (average around 15 years), middle-aged (just under 40), aged (under 70) and long-lived (roughly 81). To avoid experimental bias, donors of different ages were spread randomly across the sequencing lanes. For two donors (one aged 18 to 30 and one aged 80 or older), the study analyzed two additional independent replicas of 1 million unique cDNA reads from the same blood draw. What the authors observed across the whole study: Because donor CMV infection status was unknown, age-related changes in expanded clonotypes were potentially confounded. A strong correlation was found between observed TCR beta diversity and the percentage of naive T cells measured by flow cytometry. Bulk unsorted PBMC profiling prevented conclusive comparison of naive and antigen-experienced compartments. Compared with the aged group, the long-lived group had more naive CD4+ T cells, fewer expanded clones and increased TCR diversity, suggesting age selection. Total diversity estimates from one million sequenced T cells were considered lower bounds and underestimates. Observed TCR beta diversity per million T cells fell roughly linearly with age, and a significant reduction was already apparent by age roughly 40.

The roughly 38 donors, aged roughly 6 to 95 years, were systemically healthy Caucasian individuals from Russia. Approximately 9.3 milliliters of peripheral blood were drawn from each donor into EDTA-treated Vacutainer tubes. Ficoll-Paque density-gradient centrifugation was used to isolate PBMCs, with at least 6.5 million per sample. Trizol reagent was used to extract total RNA from the PBMCs, yielding at least 6 micrograms per sample. Naive CD45RAhigh/CD27high T cell percentages were measured by flow cytometry on a PBMC aliquot from every donor. The library was built by means of 5' RACE. This sample was sequenced with an Illumina HiSeq 2500. A second roughly 6 to 12 cycle PCR used a sample-barcoded 5' primer and a J-beta primer mix. A unique molecular identifier was introduced onto each TCR beta cDNA molecule by a template-switch 5' adaptor carrying 12 random nucleotides. Each sample yielded at least 2.5 million CDR3-containing paired-end reads. First-strand cDNA was synthesized from all RNA with the Mint cDNA synthesis kit, primed by a TRBC-specific oligonucleotide. After uracil-DNA glycosylase treatment, a first 18-cycle PCR used universal primers M1SS and BC2_uni_R on all cDNA. On the study's bioinformatics: For normalization, 1 million high-quality reads were randomly selected from each sample, with every read carrying a distinct molecular identifier. Reads sharing molecular identifiers were discarded rather than binned into consensus sequences. MiTCR, run with a Q25 quality threshold and the strictest error-elimination algorithm, handled CDR3 identification, clonotype clustering and error correction. A nonparametric unseen species model with Euler transformation was used to estimate lower-bound total TCR beta diversity. TCRdb took the public reads, trimmed them with fastp at Q25, ran MiXCR for clone calling and kept in-frame beta chains. Entries that share a CDR3 protein sequence are merged under the most common genes and DNA. Clone size and V and J calls follow TCRdb, not the original study. This sample comprises around 620,000 distinct CDR3 sequences, 27% of them detected only once. The ten largest clones capture less than 20% of the sample.

The CDR3 measures 13 amino acids from cysteine to phenylalanine. Just the 39-base CDR3 DNA is kept, in frame starting at base 1. Trimming takes 6 bases off V and 8 bases off J; junction bases not matched to a gene: 7. The sequence derives from a woman aged 65 to 85 in good health. The V and J genes are TRBV12-3 or TRBV12-4 and TRBJ1-2, and 9 junctional nucleotides match TRBD1. The sample consisted of blood. The encoded CDR3 is CASRFGQGYGYTF. The DNA sequence is TGTGCCAGCAGGTTCGGACAGGGGTACGGCTACACCTTC.